One sample yielded the 25 T cell receptor beta chains listed below, sequenced in a study of vaccination effects on CD4 cells after COVID-19. Upon completion of about ten days in culture, CD4+ T cells were isolated. Antigens for these TCRs are unknown. Using immunoSEQ multiplex PCR, the repertoire was profiled, and TCRdb retains in-frame clones only, with some absent. This sample has some 27,000 clones, with over 55% found just once. Here the sequenced sample was CD4+ T cells from PBMCs cultured without peptide, taken before COVID-19 vaccination. These receptors originate from a human donor who received a COVID-19 vaccine.

The chain couples TRBV6-2 or TRBV6-3 to TRBJ2-7; TRBD1 might be the D (5 bases). The length of the CDR3 is 12 residues. Germline-derived CDR1 and CDR2 are MNHEY and SVGEGT. V was pared by 3 bases and J by 6 bases, with 9 bases between. CDR3 in amino acids: CASSYQGREQYF. The CDR3 coding sequence is TGTGCCAGCAGTTATCAGGGTCGCGAGCAGTACTTC.

V and J are TRBV10-1 and TRBJ2-5; D might be TRBD1 (6 bases). The ends were cut back, 8 bases at V and 4 bases at J, with 14 bases in the middle. The CDR3 consists of 13 residues. Germline V lookup: CDR1 WNHNN, CDR2 SYGVQD (reference sequence). The CDR3 loop is CASQGRGGETQYF. The CDR3, as DNA: TGCGCCAGCCAAGGACGAGGGGGAGAGACCCAGTACTTC.

This clone came up a few times. This rearrangement joins TRBV6-5 to TRBJ1-1; the D gene is possibly TRBD1 (6 bases). V lost 2 bases, J lost 6 bases, and 13 bases lay in between. This CDR3 contains 14 residues. Germline assignment: CDR1 MNHEY and CDR2 SVGAGI. CDR3 protein: CASSYGGAGSEAFF. The CDR3 DNA reads TGTGCCAGCAGTTACGGGGGGGCTGGTTCTGAAGCTTTCTTT.

The sample holds one count of this clone. The rearrangement links TRBV4-1 to TRBJ2-5; TRBD1 might be the D (6 bases). Germline CDR1 reads MGHRA; CDR2 reads YSYEKL. The germline V and J ends were trimmed by 3 bases and 1 base, with 18 bases remaining between them. This CDR3 has 17 amino acids. CDR3 nucleotide sequence: TGCGCCAGCAGCCACCCCATACAGGGCCCTATCCAAGAGACCCAGTACTTC. Amino acids: CASSHPIQGPIQETQYF.

This clone was seen a handful of times. This chain joins TRBV3-1 (or the pseudogene TRBV3-2) and TRBJ1-6; tentative D call: TRBD1 (5 bases). In germline, CDR1 is LGHDT, CDR2 YNNKEL (reference sequence). Trimming took 3 bases from V and 10 from J, leaving 16 bases between them. The CDR3 totals 15 residues. This CDR3 is CASSHGPGINSPLHF. CDR3 nucleotides: TGTGCCAGCAGCCATGGGCCAGGGATTAACTCACCCCTCCACTTT.

The chain combines TRBV29-1 with TRBJ1-1; 7 nucleotides match TRBD1. The CDR3 totals 14 residues. J gave up 3 bases and V 7 bases, and 11 bases lay outside the gene matches. CDR1 SQVTM and CDR2 ANQGSEA come from the germline V gene. CDR3 loop: CSARDSQVHTEAFF. The CDR3 nucleotides are TGCAGCGCTCGGGACAGCCAAGTTCACACTGAAGCTTTCTTT. Drawing the rest from reference TRBV29-1 and TRBJ1-1, the complete variable domain is SAVISQKPSRDICQRGTSLTIQCQVDSQVTMMFWYRQQPGQSLTLIATANQGSEATYESGFVIDKFPISRPNLTFSTLTVSNMSPEDSSIYLCSARDSQVHTEAFFGQGTRLTVV.

The genes are TRBV10-2 and TRBJ2-5, with 11 bases identical to TRBD2. Looked up from germline, CDR1 is WSHSY and CDR2 is SAAADI. This CDR3 has 15 amino acids. V shed 4 bases, J shed 0 bases, and the junction held 1 base outside the gene matches. This CDR3 is CASSGSGGDQETQYF. The CDR3 bases are TGCGCCAGCAGTGGTAGCGGGGGGGACCAAGAGACCCAGTACTTC.

The genes are TRBV7-7 and TRBJ2-5; 11 bases line up with TRBD2. Germline values: CDR1 SSHAT, CDR2 FNYEAQ (reference sequence). This CDR3 is built from 15 residues. Trimming removed 5 bases from V and 2 bases from J; junction bases left unmatched: 4. CDR3 coding DNA: TGTGCCAGCAGCCGTGGGACTAGCGGACAAGAGACCCAGTACTTC. The encoded protein is CASSRGTSGQETQYF.

The rearrangement links TRBV27 to TRBJ2-7, with 16 bases identical to TRBD2. The germline V gene has CDR1 MNHEY and CDR2 SMNVEV (reference sequence). This CDR3 is built from 22 residues. J was trimmed by 4 bases and V by 4 bases; bases with no gene match: 22. CDR3 nucleotides: TGTGCCAGCAGTTCCGGGACTAGCGGGGGGGGGCACGGTATATCGGGCATTTACGAGCAGTACTTC. It yields the protein CASSSGTSGGGHGISGIYEQYF.

The chain uses TRBV2 and TRBJ2-2, with 10 bases matching TRBD2. There are 16 residues in the CDR3. Looked up from germline, CDR1 is SNHLY and CDR2 is FYNNEI. With V trimmed by 3 bases and J by 2 bases, 3 bases remained unmatched. DNA of the CDR3: TGTGCCAGCAGTGATGGACTAGCGGTTAACACCGGGGAGCTGTTTTTT. The encoded protein is CASSDGLAVNTGELFF.

The chain uses TRBV5-4 and TRBJ2-7; 10 bases agree with TRBD2. The CDR3 is made up of 14 amino acids. The germline gives CDR1 SGHNT, CDR2 YYREEE (reference sequence). V trimming: 3 bases; J trimming: 4 bases; junction bases outside the gene matches: 4. CDR3 sequence: CASSSPGLAYEQYF. CDR3 bases: TGTGCCAGCAGCTCGCCGGGACTAGCGTACGAGCAGTACTTC.

The chain links TRBV2 to TRBJ1-1; the D gene is possibly TRBD1 (5 bases). Germline V gene data show CDR1 as SNHLY and CDR2 as FYNNEI. Trimming removed 7 bases at V and 6 bases at J, with 15 bases between. This CDR3 is 13 amino acids long. CDR3: CASMLGGRSEAFF. The CDR3 coding sequence is TGTGCCAGCATGCTGGGGGGGAGGTCTGAAGCTTTCTTT. The full variable domain, its missing parts supplied by reference TRBV2 and TRBJ1-1, is EPEVTQTPSHQVTQMGQEVILRCVPISNHLYFYWYRQILGQKVEFLVSFYNNEISEKSEIFDDQFSVERPDGSNFTLKIRSTKLEDSAMYFCASMLGGRSEAFFGQGTRLTVV.

The genes are TRBV25-1 and TRBJ1-4; 8 bases map to TRBD1. The junction had 1 base not matched to a gene; V was cut back by 2 bases and J by 2 bases. The CDR3 has 15 amino acids. Per the germline V gene, CDR1 is MGHDK and CDR2 is SYGVNS. As DNA, the CDR3 is TGTGCCAGCAGTGAACGGACAGGGACTAATGAAAAACTGTTTTTT. Its translation is CASSERTGTNEKLFF.

The chain links TRBV11-3 to TRBJ2-2; 8 positions agree with TRBD2. Germline trimming cut 4 bases from V and 4 bases from J; bases unmatched to any gene: 8. Germline assignment: CDR1 SGHNT and CDR2 YENEEA. This CDR3 comprises 16 residues. CDR3 coding DNA: TGTGCCAGCAGCTCCTTCGGGGGGGGTGGCACCGGGGAGCTGTTTTTT. Encoded protein: CASSSFGGGGTGELFF.

Here the CDR3 reads CASSPGRRETQYF. The CDR3, as DNA: TGTGCCAGTAGTCCGGGGAGAAGAGAGACCCAGTACTTC. The V and J genes are TRBV19 and TRBJ2-5, with D possibly TRBD2 on 5 matching bases. Looked up from germline, CDR1 is LNHDA and CDR2 is SQIVND (reference sequence). The CDR3 loop spans 13 amino acids. Trimming took 5 bases from V and 4 from J, leaving 11 bases between them.

J is TRBJ2-1 and V is TRBV2; no clear D. CDR3 length: 11 residues. The germline CDR1 and CDR2 sequences are SNHLY and FYNNEI. V dropped 6 bases and J dropped 7 bases, with 7 bases sitting between them. Here the CDR3 reads CASSYGNEQFF. Written as DNA, the CDR3 is TGTGCCAGCAGCTACGGAAATGAGCAGTTCTTC.

The chain couples TRBV6-5 to TRBJ1-1; 10 nucleotides align to TRBD1. V trimming: 6 bases; J trimming: 7 bases; junction bases outside the gene matches: 5. This CDR3 contains 13 residues. Germline V gene data show CDR1 as MNHEY and CDR2 as SVGAGI. This CDR3 reads CASRSGTGVEAFF. The CDR3 DNA reads as TGTGCCAGCAGGTCCGGGACAGGGGTTGAAGCTTTCTTT.

This clone has more than one count but fewer than ten. The chain combines TRBV6-5 with TRBJ2-7; TRBD1 aligns across 12 bases. CDR3 length: 14 amino acids. Germline V gene sequence: CDR1 MNHEY, CDR2 SVGAGI. J lost 8 bases, V lost 6 bases, and 8 bases had no gene match. The CDR3 is CASSPGQGALKQYF. Here the CDR3 DNA reads TGTGCCAGCAGCCCGGGACAGGGGGCGCTTAAGCAGTACTTC.

V is TRBV4-1 and J is TRBJ2-1, with 8 bases aligning to TRBD2. Trimming removed 0 bases from V and 9 bases from J; junction bases left unmatched: 16. CDR1 MGHRA and CDR2 YSYEKL come from the germline V gene. The CDR3 sequence is 18 residues long. CDR3 sequence: CASSQDQWSGRRGGEQFF. In DNA, the CDR3 is TGCGCCAGCAGCCAAGATCAGTGGAGCGGGAGAAGGGGCGGTGAGCAGTTCTTC.

Written as DNA, the CDR3 is TGTGCCAGCAGCCATGGGGAAGGCAGGGCGAATGAAAAACTGTTTTTT. Amino acids: CASSHGEGRANEKLFF. The chain employs TRBV3-1 (or the pseudogene TRBV3-2) and TRBJ1-4; the D gene is possibly TRBD1 (5 bases). V dropped 3 bases and J dropped 5 bases, with 16 bases sitting between them. Germline V gene lookup returns CDR1 LGHDT and CDR2 YNNKEL (reference sequence). CDR3 length equals 16 residues.

The rearrangement uses TRBV6-5 and TRBJ1-1; 7 bases agree with TRBD1. The V segment lost 5 bases and the J segment 8 bases; nucleotides outside the gene matches: 5. The CDR3 is 12 residues long. Germline values: CDR1 MNHEY, CDR2 SVGAGI. The CDR3 is CASSPSGQEAFF. The CDR3 DNA sequence: TGTGCCAGCAGTCCCTCGGGACAGGAAGCTTTCTTT.

This rearrangement joins TRBV13 to TRBJ2-7, with TRBD1 matching over 9 bases. V was pared by 5 bases and J by 6 bases, with 5 bases of the junction left unmatched. The germline CDR1 and CDR2 sequences are PRHDT and FYEKMQ (reference sequence). The CDR3 runs 13 residues. CDR3 region: CASSLDRGGEQYF. Here the CDR3 DNA reads TGTGCCAGCAGCCTAGACAGGGGGGGCGAGCAGTACTTC.

This chain links TRBV7-8 with TRBJ1-2, with TRBD1 as a possible D gene (5 bases). This CDR3 spans 13 amino acids. V shed 5 bases and J shed 5 bases, with 12 bases lying between them. Germline V CDR1 and CDR2: SGHVS, FQNEAQ. CDR3 amino acids: CASSPGTRYGYTF. The CDR3 DNA sequence: TGTGCCAGCAGCCCCGGGACCCGGTATGGCTACACCTTC.

This clone showed up just a few times. The chain employs TRBV7-9 and TRBJ2-5; D uncertain. CDR3 length equals 14 residues. Per the germline V gene, CDR1 is SEHNR and CDR2 is FQNEAQ (reference sequence). Trimming left V 0 bases short and J 1 base short, with 6 bases between. The CDR3 nucleotides are TGTGCCAGCAGCTTAGCCAGAACCCAAGAGACCCAGTACTTC. This codes for CASSLARTQETQYF.

This sequence joins TRBV6-4 and TRBJ1-4, with TRBD1 matching over 9 bases. V was clipped by 4 bases and J by 4 bases; unmatched bases: 7. The CDR3 runs 16 residues. Looked up from germline, CDR1 is MRHNA and CDR2 is SNTAGT. CDR3 DNA: TGTGCCAGCAGTGTGGAGATGACAGGGGGTAATGAAAAACTGTTTTTT. It is translated as CASSVEMTGGNEKLFF.